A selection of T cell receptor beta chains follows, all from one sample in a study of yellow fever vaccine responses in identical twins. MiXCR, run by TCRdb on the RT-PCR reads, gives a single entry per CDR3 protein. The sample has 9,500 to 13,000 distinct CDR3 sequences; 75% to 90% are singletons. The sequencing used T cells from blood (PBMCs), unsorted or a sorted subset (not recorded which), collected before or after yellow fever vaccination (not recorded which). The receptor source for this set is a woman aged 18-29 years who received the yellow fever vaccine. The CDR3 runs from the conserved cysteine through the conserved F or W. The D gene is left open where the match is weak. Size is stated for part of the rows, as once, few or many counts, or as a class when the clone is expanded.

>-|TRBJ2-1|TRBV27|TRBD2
TGTGCCAGCAGTTTTAGCGGGAGCGGATCCTACAATGAGCAGTTCTTC
CASSFSGSGSYNEQFF
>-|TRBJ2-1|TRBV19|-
TGTGCCAGTAGTATTGGCATATACAATGAGCAGTTCTTC
CASSIGIYNEQFF
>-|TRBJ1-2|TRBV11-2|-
TGTGCCAGCAGCCAAGGACAGCGAACGGGCTACACCTTC
CASSQGQRTGYTF
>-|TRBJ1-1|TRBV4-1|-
TGCGCCAGCAGCCCCGGGGGTACTAACACTGAAGCTTTCTTT
CASSPGGTNTEAFF
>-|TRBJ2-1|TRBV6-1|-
TGTGCCAGCAGCCACGGGGGAGGGGGCTCCTACAATGAGCAGTTCTTC
CASSHGGGGSYNEQFF
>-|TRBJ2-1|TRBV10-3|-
TGTGCCATCACCACGGGAGTGACTCGGGATGAGCAGTTCTTC
CAITTGVTRDEQFF
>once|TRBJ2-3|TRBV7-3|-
TGTGCCAGCAGCTTAGGGATGGAGGGGGCGGCAGATACGCAGTATTTT
CASSLGMEGAADTQYF
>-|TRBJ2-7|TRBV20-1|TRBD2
TGCAGTGCCAAAAAGGGGTGGGAGGGCTCCTACGAGCAGTACTTC
CSAKKGWEGSYEQYF
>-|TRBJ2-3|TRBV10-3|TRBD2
TGTGCCATCAGTGACCCTAGCGGGATCACAGATACGCAGTATTTT
CAISDPSGITDTQYF
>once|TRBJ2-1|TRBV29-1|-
TGCAGCGTTGTCGGAGGAGCTGAGCAGTTCTTC
CSVVGGAEQFF